This T cell receptor beta chain was sequenced during a study of identifying expanded T cells in peripheral blood. V was shortened by 0 bases and J by 4 bases, with 6 bases between the two germline ends. CDR1 is SGDLS and CDR2 is YYNGEE in the germline V gene. The CDR3 has 13 amino acids. The protocol was immunoSEQ multiplex PCR, while the TCRdb copy is restricted to in-frame clones and leaves out a portion. Of over 85,000 clones in the sample, approximately 84% are singletons; the top ten hold approximately 4.5%. Sequencing was carried out using blood. The TCR sequence derives from a person aged 18 to 75 in good health. The genes are TRBV9 and TRBJ2-3; D ambiguous. The CDR3 loop is CASSVAPPDTQYF. CDR3 DNA sequence: TGTGCCAGCAGCGTAGCCCCCCCAGATACGCAGTATTTT. The variable domain in full, completed from reference TRBV9 and TRBJ2-3, reads DSGVTQTPKHLITATGQRVTLRCSPRSGDLSVYWYQQSLDQGLQFLIQYYNGEERAKGNILERFSAQQFPDLHSELNLSSLELGDSALYFCASSVAPPDTQYFGPGTRLTVL.